This is a list of T cell receptor beta chains from one sample in a study of blood T cell repertoires in COVID-19. Assay used: immunoSEQ multiplex PCR; TCRdb lists only in-frame clones, some missing. The repertoire holds 250,000 to 350,000 clones, with 87% as singletons. Sequenced input: peripheral blood. The origin of the receptors is a woman aged 45 to 65 who had recovered from COVID-19. Each CDR3 is given without its conserved first and last residue.

CDR3 protein	V gene	J gene
SVTSRGSTSYEQY	TRBV29-1	TRBJ2-7
ASSIWHPKTEAF	TRBV19	TRBJ1-1
ASSLGQGRNAEAF	TRBV5-5	TRBJ1-1
ASSLTELAGTDTQY	TRBV4-3	TRBJ2-3
ASSLATGVVQF	TRBV7-2	TRBJ2-1
AWTLAGEAF	TRBV30	TRBJ1-1
ASRGYQGEAFLNTDTQY	TRBV27	TRBJ2-3
ASSEAWTGGGYT	TRBV2	TRBJ1-2
ASSLTGGPEDTEAF	TRBV28	TRBJ1-1
AIASGGTDTQY	TRBV10-3	TRBJ2-3
ASNPGQGNEQY	TRBV28	TRBJ2-7
ASSQDSRGRDEQY	TRBV4-2	TRBJ2-7
ASSLSGSGTEAF	TRBV7-2	TRBJ1-1
ASRPWPLTPGDGYT	TRBV11-2	TRBJ1-2
ASSLSGPGEQY	TRBV27	TRBJ2-7
ASSQVLGQGHGYT	TRBV3-1/TRBV3-2	TRBJ1-2
ASSLPSSGKETQY	TRBV7-2	TRBJ2-5
AWSSYQAPNYGYT	TRBV30	TRBJ1-2
SVGAVYEQY	TRBV29-1	TRBJ2-7
ASSYSSLIRENGYT	TRBV6-5	TRBJ1-2
ASSPGTGGNEQF	TRBV5-1	TRBJ2-1
ASSSGTGVSSYNSPLH	TRBV11-2	TRBJ1-6
ASSFQGDYEQY	TRBV5-1	TRBJ2-7
SASPQDIQY	TRBV20-1	TRBJ2-4
ASSNDRGYT	TRBV19	TRBJ1-2
ASSSGQRKSYEQY	TRBV27	TRBJ2-7
ASSPIAALRGTGELF	TRBV28	TRBJ2-2
ASGHRQGVTEKLF	TRBV12-5	TRBJ1-4
ASSTFPLRNTEAF	TRBV13	TRBJ1-1
ASSQEGDEQY	TRBV3-1/TRBV3-2	TRBJ2-7
AISESGLRTNEKLF	TRBV10-3	TRBJ1-4
ASSSGLAGDGFWETQY	TRBV7-8	TRBJ2-5
ASSNGTRGQETQY	TRBV21-1	TRBJ2-5
AWSVLETGVTYGYT	TRBV30	TRBJ1-2
ASSVEQGLGNTIY	TRBV9	TRBJ1-3
ASSVGSTTYEQY	TRBV7-2	TRBJ2-7
ASSSGLAGGGRGETQY	TRBV7-2	TRBJ2-5
ASSWETGTSGSSTDTQY	TRBV6-2/TRBV6-3	TRBJ2-3
ASSVQGGQAF	TRBV27	TRBJ1-1
ASSGRLNTEAF	TRBV2	TRBJ1-1
SVEDGTGGLETQY	TRBV29-1	TRBJ2-5
ASRLAGVETQY	TRBV6-5	TRBJ2-5
ASSIGTGRQPQH	TRBV19	TRBJ1-5
ASRYDTSNQPQH	TRBV21-1	TRBJ1-5
ASSATGKAPLH	TRBV12-3/TRBV12-4	TRBJ1-6
ASRQGQPQTEAF	TRBV6-5	TRBJ1-1
ASSSGQGYGYT	TRBV28	TRBJ1-2
ASSYSTAYGYT	TRBV6-5	TRBJ1-2
ASSQPGQGGREQY	TRBV19	TRBJ2-7
SVVQQETQY	TRBV29-1	TRBJ2-5
ASSYSTGDVDNEQF	TRBV6-5	TRBJ2-1